Reported below is one TCR beta chain. Its cognate antigen is unknown. The germline V and J ends were trimmed by 5 bases and 2 bases, with 10 bases remaining between them. This CDR3 is built from 15 residues. Germline V lookup: CDR1 SGHNT, CDR2 YENEEA. Original handling: Filtering differed because ImmunoSEQ produced junction-only sequences that carried no quality scores. Profiling relied on immunoSEQ multiplex PCR, and the TCRdb table lists in-frame clones only, not all of them. V and J calls plus clone size are reproduced from that table; the DNA served to infer D and trimming. The sample carries some 2.3 million clones, 80% to 95% recorded once. The data belong to a study of shared clonotypes between healthy human individuals. Study context: There were three CD4 naive, three CD4 memory, two CD8 naive and one CD8 memory plates per donor.

General study points: Estimated richness values were generally larger in naive subsets than in memory subsets. Clonotype sharing among donors was thought likely to change with sequencing depth.

Sequenced input: naive CD4+ T cells from PBMCs. As to subset: CD45RA+ positively selected. The genes are TRBV11-3 and TRBJ2-6; a weak D match, TRBD2 (5 bases). The source of this sequence is a young man in good health. Some clones in this sample may be carry-over from other donors' samples. The CDR3 sequence: CASSLGVTGANVLTF. The CDR3 DNA reads as TGTGCCAGCAGCCTGGGAGTTACTGGGGCCAACGTCCTGACTTTC. Complete variable domain (other parts from reference TRBV11-3 and TRBJ2-6): EAGVVQSPRYKIIEKKQPVAFWCNPISGHNTLYWYLQNLGQGPELLIRYENEEAVDDSQLPKDRFSAERLKGVDSTLKIQPAELGDSAVYLCASSLGVTGANVLTFGAGSRLTVL.